The T cell receptor (beta chain) under discussion was sequenced for a study of T cells in localized non-small cell lung cancer. Germline values: CDR1 MDHEN, CDR2 SYDVKM. The CDR3 extends over 13 amino acids. V lost 8 bases, J lost 4 bases, and 5 bases stayed unmatched. Turning to this clone: Its specificity is not known.

Study-level findings and limits: Within adjacent lung there appeared a median around 60 of the top 100 tumor clones. The study sequenced only one region of the tumor. As a result, intratumor heterogeneity could not be excluded and remains possible.

Clones were sequenced by immunoSEQ multiplex PCR, and TCRdb holds only the in-frame ones, with some missing. The repertoire includes tens of thousands of clones, around 93% of them detected once, and about 11% sits in the top ten. The material sequenced was peripheral blood mononuclear cells, taken before any cancer treatment. The rearrangement links TRBV28 to TRBJ2-1; 7 bases align to TRBD1. The clonotype was recovered from a female donor older than 55 with stage II lung adenocarcinoma. The CDR3 nucleotides read TGTGCCAGCCAAGGACAGGCATACAATGAGCAGTTCTTC. As protein: CASQGQAYNEQFF.